Shown below are 2 T cell receptor beta chains from a single sample sequenced in a study of T cell responses to AZD1222 COVID-19 vaccine. Clones were read by immunoSEQ multiplex PCR, and TCRdb kept only the in-frame ones, dropping some. The sample has 120,000 to 150,000 clones, around nine tenths seen once; the top ten hold around 2.8%. The sample was peripheral blood, taken on day 0 of MenACWY control vaccination. The receptors were sampled from an adult in good health.

This chain joins TRBV3-1 (or the pseudogene TRBV3-2) and TRBJ1-6; the D gene is possibly TRBD1 (6 bases). Germline CDR1 is LGHDT and CDR2 is YNNKEL (reference sequence). The CDR3 totals 14 residues. V lost 8 bases and J 5 bases, leaving 13 bases between the germline ends. In DNA, the CDR3 is TGTGCCAGCGCCCCCGGGGGGCATAATTCACCCCTCCACTTT. It encodes CASAPGGHNSPLHF.

This chain uses TRBV6-5 with TRBJ2-5; D is possibly TRBD1 or TRBD2 (5 bases each). Germline CDR1 is MNHEY and CDR2 is SVGAGI. This CDR3 region has 13 residues. The V and J ends lost 6 bases and 4 bases respectively, with 12 bases between them. CDR3 sequence: CASRRRGPETQYF. DNA of the CDR3: TGTGCCAGCAGACGCCGGGGACCAGAGACCCAGTACTTC.